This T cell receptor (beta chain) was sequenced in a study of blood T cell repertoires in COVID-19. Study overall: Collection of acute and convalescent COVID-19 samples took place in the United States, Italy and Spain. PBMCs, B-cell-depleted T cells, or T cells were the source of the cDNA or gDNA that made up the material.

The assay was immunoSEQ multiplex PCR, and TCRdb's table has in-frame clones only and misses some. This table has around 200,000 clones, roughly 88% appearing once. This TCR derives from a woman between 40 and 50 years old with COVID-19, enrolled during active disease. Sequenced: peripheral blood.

DNA for the CDR3: TGTGCCAGCAGCCTACAGGGTACCTCCTATAATTCACCCCTCCACTTT. Amino acid sequence: CASSLQGTSYNSPLHF. This chain uses TRBV3-1 (or the pseudogene TRBV3-2) with TRBJ1-6; D possibly corresponds to TRBD1 (6 bases). V was cut by 4 bases and J by 0 bases, with 10 bases left in between. Germline CDR1 reads LGHDT; CDR2 reads YNNKEL (reference sequence). This CDR3 spans 16 amino acids.